The present entry profiles one TCR beta chain with its context. What it binds is not known. Clones were sequenced by immunoSEQ multiplex PCR, and TCRdb holds only the in-frame ones, with some missing. The table records roughly 120,000 clones, approximately 84% of them present only once. The sample comes from a study of T cell responses to AZD1222 COVID-19 vaccine. Across the study: Both about-4-week and about-12-week second-dose recipients were combined. Overall study findings and caveats: Possibly, clonal diversity was underestimated; donors were largely white British and included more females.

Between the trimmed V and J ends, which lost 1 base and 6 bases, there was a span of 8 bases. Per germline, CDR1 SGHRS and CDR2 YFSETQ. This CDR3 is built from 12 residues. The sample in question was peripheral blood, obtained on day 0 of AZD1222 vaccination. The receptor comes from an adult in good health. The chain has TRBV5-1 and TRBJ2-7, with D tentatively TRBD2 (5 bases). The CDR3: CASSLQGGEQYF. The CDR3, as DNA: TGCGCCAGCAGCTTGCAAGGAGGCGAGCAGTACTTC. The full variable domain, its missing parts supplied by reference TRBV5-1 and TRBJ2-7, is KAGVTQTPRYLIKTRGQQVTLSCSPISGHRSVSWYQQTPGQGLQFLFEYFSETQRNKGNFPGRFSGRQFSNSRSEMNVSTLELGDSALYLCASSLQGGEQYFGPGTRLTVT.